Listed below are T cell receptor beta chains from one sample, sequenced in a study of T cell responses to AZD1222 COVID-19 vaccine. TCRdb's table, derived via immunoSEQ multiplex PCR, lists solely in-frame clones and lacks some. The sample holds some 92,000 clones, roughly nine tenths seen once. This specimen consisted of peripheral blood, obtained on day 0 of AZD1222 vaccination. The receptor set was obtained from an adult in good health. Each CDR3 is given with its conserved first and last residue. A D gene is named only where the DNA matches it firmly. A clone size is listed for some rows: how often the clone was seen (once, few, many), or a class if it is expanded.

D: NA
V: TRBV7-3
J: TRBJ1-1
size: NA
DNA: TGTGCCAGCAGCATACAGCGTGCGACTTTCTTT
CDR3: CASSIQRATFF

D: NA
V: TRBV28
J: TRBJ2-7
size: NA
DNA: TGTGCCAGCAGCGCCACGGGACTCAGGTCGCAGTACTTC
CDR3: CASSATGLRSQYF

D: NA
V: TRBV19
J: TRBJ1-4
size: few
DNA: TGTGCCAGTAGCCGGGGACAAACGGAAGAAAAACTGTTTTTT
CDR3: CASSRGQTEEKLFF

D: NA
V: TRBV7-9
J: TRBJ1-2
size: once
DNA: TGTGCCAGCAGCTTAGGATTAGTCCCTAACTATGGCTACACCTTC
CDR3: CASSLGLVPNYGYTF

D: TRBD1
V: TRBV11-2
J: TRBJ2-3
size: once
DNA: TGTGCCAGCAGCCTATATGTACAGGGGACGACAGATACGCAGTATTTT
CDR3: CASSLYVQGTTDTQYF

D: NA
V: TRBV7-3
J: TRBJ1-1
size: NA
DNA: TGTGCCAGCAGCCCACGGACAGTTACTGAAGCTTTCTTT
CDR3: CASSPRTVTEAFF

D: NA
V: TRBV18
J: TRBJ1-5
size: NA
DNA: TGTGCCAGCTCACCCAGTCAAGGGAACAATCAGCCCCAGCATTTT
CDR3: CASSPSQGNNQPQHF

D: TRBD2
V: TRBV27
J: TRBJ2-5
size: NA
DNA: TGTGCCAGCAGTCCCCTCGGACTAGCGGGGGGAGAGACCCAGTACTTC
CDR3: CASSPLGLAGGETQYF

D: NA
V: TRBV27
J: TRBJ1-4
size: NA
DNA: TGTGCCAGCAGTTCCCCGGGCAGGTTAACAAGGGAAAAACTGTTTTTT
CDR3: CASSSPGRLTREKLFF

D: TRBD1
V: TRBV7-3
J: TRBJ1-1
size: NA
DNA: TGTGCCAGCAGCTCACAGGGGCGGACTGAAGCTTTCTTT
CDR3: CASSSQGRTEAFF

D: TRBD1
V: TRBV10-1
J: TRBJ1-6
size: NA
DNA: TGCGCCAGCATTAACATACGACAGGGAATAGCTTCACCCCTCCACTTT
CDR3: CASINIRQGIASPLHF

D: TRBD1
V: TRBV5-1
J: TRBJ2-5
size: NA
DNA: TGCGCCAGCAGCTCGACAGGGAGTAGGGGAGAGACCCAGTACTTC
CDR3: CASSSTGSRGETQYF

D: NA
V: TRBV12-3/TRBV12-4
J: TRBJ1-1
size: NA
DNA: TGTGCCAGCAGTTTATGGGCGAACACTGAAGCTTTCTTT
CDR3: CASSLWANTEAFF

D: NA
V: TRBV15
J: TRBJ2-7
size: NA
DNA: TGTGCCACCAGCAGAGATCCTCTAAATCCCTACGAGCAGTACTTC
CDR3: CATSRDPLNPYEQYF

D: TRBD1
V: TRBV9
J: TRBJ1-3
size: NA
DNA: TGTGCCAGCAGCATTCGGGACAGGGCTGGAAACACCATATATTTT
CDR3: CASSIRDRAGNTIYF

D: NA
V: TRBV28
J: TRBJ1-1
size: NA
DNA: TGTGCCAGCAGGGACTCGGTCACTGAAGCTTTCTTT
CDR3: CASRDSVTEAFF

D: NA
V: TRBV6-5
J: TRBJ2-4
size: NA
DNA: TGTGCCAGCAGTCCAAAGAAGGTCTGGAGGGACATTCAGTACTTC
CDR3: CASSPKKVWRDIQYF

D: TRBD1
V: TRBV29-1
J: TRBJ2-5
size: once
DNA: TGCAGCGTTGGACAGGGATGGGAGACCCAGTACTTC
CDR3: CSVGQGWETQYF

D: TRBD1
V: TRBV6-4
J: TRBJ1-2
size: NA
DNA: TGTGCCAGCAGTTATGGACAGGGCCCTAACTATGGCTACACCTTC
CDR3: CASSYGQGPNYGYTF

D: NA
V: TRBV28
J: TRBJ1-5
size: NA
DNA: TGTGCCAGCCGCACGAAGAGGAAATATAGCAATCAGCCCCAGCATTTT
CDR3: CASRTKRKYSNQPQHF

D: TRBD1
V: TRBV28
J: TRBJ2-7
size: NA
DNA: TGTGCCAGCAGGCCCTATGGACAGGGGGCCTACGAGCAGTACTTC
CDR3: CASRPYGQGAYEQYF

D: NA
V: TRBV5-5
J: TRBJ1-1
size: NA
DNA: TGTGCCAGCAGCTTGCGGAGCTGGGCCCCCCGCGCGACTGAAGCTTTCTTT
CDR3: CASSLRSWAPRATEAFF

D: TRBD2
V: TRBV27
J: TRBJ2-7
size: NA
DNA: TGTGCCAGCCGGACTAGCGGGAACGAGCAGTACTTC
CDR3: CASRTSGNEQYF

D: TRBD1
V: TRBV7-3
J: TRBJ1-1
size: NA
DNA: TGTGCCAGCAGCTCGTACGGGGGACAGTTAAACACTGAAGCTTTCTTT
CDR3: CASSSYGGQLNTEAFF

D: NA
V: TRBV30
J: TRBJ1-1
size: once
DNA: TGTGCCTGGAGCCCACTCGACAGTTTGAACACTGAAGCTTTCTTT
CDR3: CAWSPLDSLNTEAFF

D: NA
V: TRBV5-1
J: TRBJ2-1
size: NA
DNA: TGCGCCAGCAGCCCTCAAACGTCAGGGCGGGTGCAGTTCTTC
CDR3: CASSPQTSGRVQFF

D: TRBD1
V: TRBV12-3/TRBV12-4
J: TRBJ2-2
size: few
DNA: TGTGCCAGCAACAGGGGCACCGGGGAGCTGTTTTTT
CDR3: CASNRGTGELFF

D: NA
V: TRBV18
J: TRBJ1-2
size: NA
DNA: TGTGCCAGCTCACCCAGGGGTTACGGCTATGGCTACACCTTC
CDR3: CASSPRGYGYGYTF

D: TRBD1
V: TRBV7-9
J: TRBJ1-4
size: NA
DNA: TGTGCCAGCAGCACCAGGACAGGGTTAGGTGAAAAACTGTTTTTT
CDR3: CASSTRTGLGEKLFF

D: NA
V: TRBV5-1
J: TRBJ2-3
size: NA
DNA: TGCGCCAGCAGCCTCAGTCGGCCAGGTTGGGGAGATACGCAGTATTTT
CDR3: CASSLSRPGWGDTQYF

D: NA
V: TRBV7-9
J: TRBJ2-1
size: NA
DNA: TGTGCCAGCAGCTTATCGCCTCACTCCTACAATGAGCAGTTCTTC
CDR3: CASSLSPHSYNEQFF

D: NA
V: TRBV5-5
J: TRBJ1-5
size: few
DNA: TGTGCCAGCAGGCCGGGGGTGGGCAATCAGCCCCAGCATTTT
CDR3: CASRPGVGNQPQHF

D: NA
V: TRBV11-2
J: TRBJ2-5
size: once
DNA: TGTGCCAGCAGTAAGGCCGGGAGAGAGACCCAGTACTTC
CDR3: CASSKAGRETQYF

D: TRBD1
V: TRBV11-1
J: TRBJ2-3
size: NA
DNA: TGTGCCAGCACAGACAGGGTTAGGAGCACAGATACGCAGTATTTT
CDR3: CASTDRVRSTDTQYF

D: NA
V: TRBV5-1
J: TRBJ2-1
size: NA
DNA: TGCGCCAGCAGTAGGTTCCTGAACAGGGACCTAATGTTGCAGTTCTTC
CDR3: CASSRFLNRDLMLQFF

D: TRBD2
V: TRBV5-1
J: TRBJ2-3
size: once
DNA: TGCGCCAGCTCGCGGGGGGGTCCTAGCACAGATACGCAGTATTTT
CDR3: CASSRGGPSTDTQYF

D: TRBD1
V: TRBV11-3
J: TRBJ2-3
size: NA
DNA: TGTGCCAGCAGCTCCGGGACAGGGATGATCCCAGATACGCAGTATTTT
CDR3: CASSSGTGMIPDTQYF

D: TRBD1
V: TRBV9
J: TRBJ1-5
size: NA
DNA: TGTGCCAGCAGCGCGACAGGGGTCCCTCAGCCCCAGCATTTT
CDR3: CASSATGVPQPQHF

D: TRBD1
V: TRBV5-3
J: TRBJ1-2
size: NA
DNA: TGTGCCAGAAGCTGGGGGACAGGGAGACGTGGCTACACCTTC
CDR3: CARSWGTGRRGYTF

D: NA
V: TRBV7-9
J: TRBJ1-1
size: NA
DNA: TGTGCCAGCACCCGGGCCCCGAGCGCTGAAGCTTTCTTT
CDR3: CASTRAPSAEAFF

D: TRBD2
V: TRBV19
J: TRBJ2-5
size: once
DNA: TGTGCCAGTAGTAGGCTAGGAGGGCGGGGGTCAGAGACCCAGTACTTC
CDR3: CASSRLGGRGSETQYF

D: TRBD1
V: TRBV19
J: TRBJ2-7
size: NA
DNA: TGTGCCAGTAGTCGTTCTGGGGGACAGGGGAACTCCTACGAGCAGTACTTC
CDR3: CASSRSGGQGNSYEQYF

D: NA
V: TRBV19
J: TRBJ2-4
size: NA
DNA: TGTGCCAGTAGTATAGGGGGGCCAGCCAAAAACATTCAGTACTTC
CDR3: CASSIGGPAKNIQYF

D: NA
V: TRBV28
J: TRBJ2-1
size: NA
DNA: TGTGCCAGCAAAGGGGGGGCCCGGGATTACAATGAGCAGTTCTTC
CDR3: CASKGGARDYNEQFF

D: NA
V: TRBV5-6
J: TRBJ2-5
size: NA
DNA: TGTGCCAGCAGCCCGGAGAGGCTGGAGACCCAGTACTTC
CDR3: CASSPERLETQYF

D: TRBD1
V: TRBV5-1
J: TRBJ2-1
size: NA
DNA: TGCGCCAGCAGCCCGAGTCGGGACAGCCTTCACAATGAGCAGTTCTTC
CDR3: CASSPSRDSLHNEQFF

D: NA
V: TRBV28
J: TRBJ1-3
size: once
DNA: TGTGCCAGCAGTTTCGGCGCGGCAGGTGCTGGAAACACCATATATTTT
CDR3: CASSFGAAGAGNTIYF

D: TRBD2
V: TRBV7-3
J: TRBJ2-1
size: NA
DNA: TGTGCCAGCAGCCCCCCGCGGGGGGCGGGAGGATCGAATGAGCAGTTCTTC
CDR3: CASSPPRGAGGSNEQFF

D: NA
V: TRBV6-5
J: TRBJ2-3
size: NA
DNA: TGTGCCAGCAGGTCCGGGACCGGAACAGATACGCAGTATTTT
CDR3: CASRSGTGTDTQYF

D: NA
V: TRBV7-3
J: TRBJ1-2
size: NA
DNA: TGTGCCAGCAGCTTAATGGGAGGGGTGGACTATGGCTACACCTTC
CDR3: CASSLMGGVDYGYTF

D: TRBD1
V: TRBV18
J: TRBJ1-2
size: NA
DNA: TGTGCCAGCTCAATTGAACCGGGACAGGGGGCGTATGGCTACACCTTC
CDR3: CASSIEPGQGAYGYTF

D: NA
V: TRBV15
J: TRBJ2-3
size: NA
DNA: TGTGCCACCAGGGGGGGGAACAGGGGTGTAGATACGCAGTATTTT
CDR3: CATRGGNRGVDTQYF

D: TRBD2
V: TRBV5-6
J: TRBJ2-3
size: NA
DNA: TGTGCCAGCAGCTTGGGAGGCGGGGGGTCCACAGATACGCAGTATTTT
CDR3: CASSLGGGGSTDTQYF

D: NA
V: TRBV30
J: TRBJ1-5
size: NA
DNA: TGTGCCTGGAGTTTCGGGGAAAATCAGCCCCAGCATTTT
CDR3: CAWSFGENQPQHF

D: TRBD1
V: TRBV10-3
J: TRBJ1-3
size: NA
DNA: TGTGCCATCGGAGGGGCAGGGGGTTCTGGAAACACCATATATTTT
CDR3: CAIGGAGGSGNTIYF

D: NA
V: TRBV5-4
J: TRBJ1-3
size: NA
DNA: TGTGCCAGCAGCTTGGCCAAGGGGGGCCCTGGAAACACCATATATTTT
CDR3: CASSLAKGGPGNTIYF

D: TRBD1
V: TRBV3-1/TRBV3-2
J: TRBJ1-2
size: NA
DNA: TGTGCCAGCAGCCAAACGGACAGGGCCCCTAACTATGGCTACACCTTC
CDR3: CASSQTDRAPNYGYTF

D: NA
V: TRBV9
J: TRBJ2-2
size: NA
DNA: TGTGCCAGCAGCGTAGGTCCCTCAGCCGGGGAGCTGTTTTTT
CDR3: CASSVGPSAGELFF

D: NA
V: TRBV10-2
J: TRBJ2-7
size: NA
DNA: TGCGCCAGCAGTGGGGCCGCGAGGAGCCACCCTTACGAGCAGTACTTC
CDR3: CASSGAARSHPYEQYF

D: NA
V: TRBV28
J: TRBJ2-2
size: NA
DNA: TGTGCCAGCAGTTTAAAACAGAACACCGGGGAGCTGTTTTTT
CDR3: CASSLKQNTGELFF